These 26 T cell receptor beta chains share one sample of origin, sequenced in a study of CD8 T cells in Susac syndrome. Random hexamers were used to reverse transcribe 0.5 to 1 ug of RNA. TCRdb passed the immunoSEQ multiplex PCR reads through MiXCR, listing each CDR3 protein once. The sample shows roughly 180,000 distinct CDR3 sequences, under 95% of them seen only once. Input material: CD4+ T cells from PBMCs. The receptors were gathered from a human donor with multiple sclerosis.

The chain has TRBV12-3 or TRBV12-4 and TRBJ1-1; D might be TRBD1 (5 bases). CDR3 size: 13 residues. V lost 3 bases and J lost 6, with 11 bases in between. The DNA of the CDR3 is TGTGCCAGCAGTTTGAGGGCGGGGGCTGAAGCTTTCTTT. The encoded protein is CASSLRAGAEAFF.

The V call is TRBV12-3 or TRBV12-4, the J call TRBJ2-3, with 8 positions matching TRBD2. The V segment lost 2 bases and the J segment 4 bases; nucleotides outside the gene matches: 14. The CDR3 loop spans 18 amino acids. CDR3: CASSLFGRGLGFSDTQYF. CDR3 nucleotides: TGTGCCAGCAGTTTATTTGGGCGGGGACTAGGTTTCTCAGATACGCAGTATTTT.

This clonotype appeared once. The gene calls are TRBV18 and TRBJ1-2; the D is unclear. V was pared by 3 bases and J by 8 bases, with 13 bases between. Germline V gene sequence: CDR1 KGHSH, CDR2 LQKENI. This CDR3 is 13 amino acids long. CDR3 DNA: TGTGCCAGCTCACCCGTTGGGGAGGCGGGCTACACCTTC. As protein: CASSPVGEAGYTF.

This clonotype was counted a single time. The rearrangement uses TRBV20-1 and TRBJ1-2; 7 bases are shared with TRBD1. Trimming took 5 bases from V and 5 from J; bases not matched to a gene: 5. This CDR3 comprises 12 residues. CDR1 is DFQATT and CDR2 is SNEGSKA in the germline V gene (reference sequence). In DNA, the CDR3 is TGCAGTGCTGGGACAGAGTTATATGGCTACACCTTC. It encodes CSAGTELYGYTF.

The chain recombines TRBV7-2 with TRBJ2-3; D might be TRBD1 or TRBD2, each matching 6 bases. This CDR3 has 15 amino acids. V lost 2 bases to trimming and J lost 3 bases, with 12 bases between them. Per germline, CDR1 SGHTA and CDR2 FQGNSA. CDR3 sequence (DNA): TGTGCCAGCAGCTTAAATGGAGGGGGGACAGATACGCAGTATTTT. Amino acid sequence: CASSLNGGGTDTQYF.

The chain combines TRBV25-1 with TRBJ2-5, with TRBD1 matching 7 bases. Germline trimming cut 4 bases from V and 5 bases from J; bases unmatched to any gene: 10. Germline-derived CDR1 and CDR2 are MGHDK and SYGVNS. The CDR3 totals 15 residues. In DNA form, the CDR3 reads TGTGCCAGCAGTGGCGACAGGGCCACTGGGGAGACCCAGTACTTC. Translating it yields CASSGDRATGETQYF.

This rearrangement joins TRBV7-2 to TRBJ1-3; weak D call: TRBD1 (6 bases). Germline CDR1 reads SGHTA; CDR2 reads FQGNSA. V was trimmed by 5 bases and J by 0 bases, leaving 11 bases between them. CDR3 length equals 15 residues. CDR3 nucleotide sequence: TGTGCCAGCAGCCAACAGGGTCACTCTGGAAACACCATATATTTT. Translation: CASSQQGHSGNTIYF.

The gene calls are TRBV28 and TRBJ1-5, with TRBD1 matching 7 bases. V dropped 4 bases and J dropped 6; count of bases not matched to a gene: 6. This CDR3 is 14 amino acids long. Germline assignment: CDR1 MDHEN and CDR2 SYDVKM. The CDR3 is CASSSTGLSQPQHF. DNA of the CDR3: TGTGCCAGCAGTTCGACAGGGTTAAGTCAGCCCCAGCATTTT.

This clonotype was detected a few times. The V call is TRBV19, the J call TRBJ1-5; weak D call: TRBD1 (5 bases). The CDR3 loop spans 17 amino acids. Germline V gives CDR1 LNHDA, CDR2 SQIVND (reference sequence). Trimming removed 3 bases from V and 0 bases from J, with 15 bases in between. The CDR3 bases are TGTGCCAGTAGTATCTTCGGGGGAACCCTTAGCAATCAGCCCCAGCATTTT. Translated, it gives CASSIFGGTLSNQPQHF.

The rearrangement joins TRBV27 to TRBJ2-3; no clear D gene. The CDR3 is 14 amino acids. Trimming pared 5 bases from V and 8 bases from J, leaving 17 bases between. Germline CDR1 is MNHEY and CDR2 is SMNVEV (reference sequence). The CDR3 reads CASSPSARWGTQYF. In DNA, the CDR3 is TGTGCCAGCAGTCCATCGGCTAGGTGGGGTACGCAGTATTTT.

The chain carries TRBV15 and TRBJ2-1; D may be TRBD1 (6 bases). The CDR3 spans 15 residues. Germline lookup yields CDR1 LNHNV and CDR2 YYDKDF (reference sequence). The V end was cut by 2 bases, the J end by 9 bases, with 17 bases between. CDR3 in DNA: TGTGCCACCAGCAGACCTATCGACAGGCTGGCTGAGCAGTTCTTC. Translation: CATSRPIDRLAEQFF.

The chain is built from TRBV29-1 and TRBJ2-3, with 11 nucleotides matching TRBD2. This CDR3 has 17 amino acids. V was pared by 6 bases and J by 0 bases, with 11 bases of the junction left unmatched. From germline, CDR1 is SQVTM and CDR2 ANQGSEA. The CDR3 DNA sequence: TGCAGCGTAAGGTTCTCTAGCGGGGGGACCAGCACAGATACGCAGTATTTT. Translated, it gives CSVRFSSGGTSTDTQYF.

This clonotype was found once. The chain couples TRBV6-1 to TRBJ1-5; no clear D. The V and J ends lost 4 bases and 4 bases respectively, with 5 bases between them. The CDR3 has 12 amino acids. CDR1 is MNHNS and CDR2 is SASEGT in the germline V gene. CDR3 coding DNA: TGTGCCAGCAGTGTATGGAATCAGCCCCAGCATTTT. Translation gives CASSVWNQPQHF.

As to this clonotype: At one end, the junction sequence differs from germline, possibly due to a read error. The chain is built from TRBV20-1 and TRBJ1-4, with D hard to call. CDR3 length: 12 amino acids. Germline V CDR1 and CDR2: DFQATT, SNEGSKA (reference sequence). CDR3 sequence (DNA): TGCAGTGTTAGAGGGAATCGTGAAAAACTGTTTTTT. Translation gives CSVRGNREKLFF.

This chain uses TRBV7-9 with TRBJ1-2; no clear D gene. Trimming left V 5 bases short and J 4 bases short, with 11 bases between. This CDR3 has 13 residues. The V gene's germline CDR1 is SEHNR and CDR2 FQNEAQ (reference sequence). The CDR3 protein is CASSPRKTYGYTF. The DNA of the CDR3 is TGTGCCAGCAGCCCCCGGAAAACCTATGGCTACACCTTC. Looking up the rest from reference TRBV7-9 and TRBJ1-2 gives the full variable domain: DTGVSQNPRHKITKRGQNVTFRCDPISEHNRLYWYRQTLGQGPEFLTYFQNEAQLEKSRLLSDRFSAERPKGSFSTLEIQRTEQGDSAMYLCASSPRKTYGYTFGSGTRLTVV.

The rearrangement links TRBV7-2 to TRBJ1-1; 7 bases agree with TRBD1. Unmatched junction bases numbered 13, after V lost 10 bases and J lost 8 bases. Germline V CDR1 and CDR2: SGHTA, FQGNSA. The CDR3 has 13 residues. CDR3 amino acids: CAILQGGGREAFF. CDR3 coding DNA: TGTGCCATCTTACAAGGGGGCGGGAGGGAAGCTTTCTTT.

The CDR3 is CASSWGQGALSGANVLTF. The CDR3 nucleotides are TGTGCCAGCAGCTGGGGACAGGGGGCCCTCTCTGGGGCCAACGTCCTGACTTTC. The chain recombines TRBV5-4 with TRBJ2-6, with 12 bases aligning to TRBD1. Trimming cost V 3 bases and J 0 bases; bases outside gene matches: 4. The germline gives CDR1 SGHNT, CDR2 YYREEE (reference sequence). CDR3 length: 18 residues. Together with reference TRBV5-4 and TRBJ2-6, the CDR3 gives the full variable domain: ETGVTQSPTHLIKTRGQQVTLRCSSQSGHNTVSWYQQALGQGPQFIFQYYREEENGRGNFPPRFSGLQFPNYSSELNVNALELDDSALYLCASSWGQGALSGANVLTFGAGSRLTVL.

This CDR3 is CASSQDSGGSKDEQFF. The CDR3 region has the DNA TGCGCCAGCAGCCAAGATAGCGGCGGGAGCAAGGATGAGCAGTTCTTC. The chain combines TRBV4-1 with TRBJ2-1, with 7 positions matching TRBD2. Germline V lookup: CDR1 MGHRA, CDR2 YSYEKL. The CDR3 extends over 16 amino acids. V shed 0 bases, J shed 8 bases, and the junction held 10 bases outside the gene matches.

In this sample, this clonotype turned up once. V usage is TRBV12-3 or TRBV12-4 and J usage is TRBJ1-5; 8 bases are shared with TRBD1. V was clipped by 6 bases and J by 7 bases; unmatched bases: 8. This CDR3 spans 14 amino acids. CDR3 in DNA: TGTGCCAGCAGCCAACAGGGGGGAGGGCAGCCCCAGCATTTT. Translated: CASSQQGGGQPQHF.

The chain employs TRBV7-2 and TRBJ2-5; D remains unclear. V lost 0 bases, J lost 4 bases, and 15 bases lay in between. The CDR3 extends over 16 amino acids. Germline CDR1 reads SGHTA; CDR2 reads FQGNSA. CDR3 in amino acids: CASSLAVPAFRETQYF. The CDR3 DNA reads as TGTGCCAGCAGCTTAGCAGTCCCTGCTTTTAGAGAGACCCAGTACTTC.

The CDR3 DNA follows: TGTGCCTGGAGTAACCACCGGGACCGTGTGTGGATAAACTATGGCTACACCTTC. It codes for CAWSNHRDRVWINYGYTF. The genes are TRBV30 and TRBJ1-2, with a weak D call TRBD1 (5 bases). Trimming shortened V by 2 bases and J by 2 bases, and 24 bases separated the two germline ends. This CDR3 comprises 18 residues. The germline V gene has CDR1 GTSNPN and CDR2 SVGIG (reference sequence).

The chain is built from TRBV11-1 and TRBJ2-1, with 7 bases matching TRBD2. Germline CDR1 SGHAT, CDR2 FQDESV (reference sequence). The CDR3 runs 13 residues. V trimming: 5 bases; J trimming: 9 bases; junction bases outside the gene matches: 7. CDR3: CASSQRDLGEQFF. In DNA form, the CDR3 reads TGTGCCAGCAGCCAGCGGGACTTGGGTGAGCAGTTCTTC.

The CDR3 coding sequence is TGTGCCAGCAGCCAAGCCCTGTCGGAAGATACGCAGTATTTT. Translated: CASSQALSEDTQYF. This sequence joins TRBV4-2 and TRBJ2-3; no reliable D call. The V end lost 1 base, the J end lost 5 bases, and 10 bases lay between the germline ends. Germline V gives CDR1 LGHNA, CDR2 YNFKEQ. The CDR3 contains 14 residues.

The chain is built from TRBV24-1 and TRBJ2-1; D is undetermined. The CDR3 consists of 16 residues. The V end was cut by 3 bases, the J end by 0 bases, with 11 bases between. CDR1 is KGHDR and CDR2 is SFDVKD in the germline V gene. The CDR3 sequence is CATSDDFADSYNEQFF. The CDR3 coding sequence is TGTGCCACCAGTGATGATTTTGCGGACTCCTACAATGAGCAGTTCTTC.

This clonotype showed up just once. The chain recombines TRBV27 with TRBJ2-3; D uncertain. The CDR3 runs to 14 residues. Germline lookup yields CDR1 MNHEY and CDR2 SMNVEV (reference sequence). The ends were cut back, 3 bases at V and 2 bases at J, with 9 bases in the middle. CDR3 protein: CASSLIQNTDTQYF. CDR3 sequence (DNA): TGTGCCAGCAGTTTGATCCAAAACACAGATACGCAGTATTTT.

This clonotype came up once. The genes are TRBV19 and TRBJ1-5; D may be TRBD1 (5 bases). This CDR3 spans 13 amino acids. Per the germline V gene, CDR1 is LNHDA and CDR2 is SQIVND (reference sequence). V was cut by 7 bases and J by 7 bases, with 14 bases left in between. The chain's CDR3 is CASTPGRKQPQHF. CDR3 coding DNA: TGTGCCAGTACCCCAGGGAGGAAGCAGCCCCAGCATTTT.